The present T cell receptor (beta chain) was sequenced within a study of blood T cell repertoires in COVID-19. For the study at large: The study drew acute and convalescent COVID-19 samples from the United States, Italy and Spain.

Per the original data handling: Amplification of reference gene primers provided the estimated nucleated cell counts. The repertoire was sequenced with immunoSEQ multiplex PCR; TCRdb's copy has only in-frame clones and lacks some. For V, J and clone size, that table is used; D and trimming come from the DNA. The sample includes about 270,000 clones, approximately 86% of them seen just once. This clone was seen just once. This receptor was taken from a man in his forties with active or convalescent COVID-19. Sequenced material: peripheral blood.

CDR3 amino acids: CASSYPGQGVQYF. CDR3 in DNA: TGTGCCAGCAGTTACCCCGGACAGGGAGTCCAGTACTTC. V gene TRBV28 combines with J gene TRBJ2-5; 8 positions match TRBD1. CDR1 and CDR2 from the germline V gene are MDHEN and SYDVKM. Trimming removed 4 bases from V and 10 bases from J; junction bases left unmatched: 8. This CDR3 spans 13 amino acids.